This paragraph reports one T cell receptor (beta chain). Antigen unknown. From germline, CDR1 is SNHLY and CDR2 FYNNEI. The CDR3 contains 14 residues. With 5 bases clipped from V and 5 bases from J, the junction kept 8 bases outside the gene matches. The data originate from a study of T cell responses to AZD1222 COVID-19 vaccine. Study observations and caveats: Clonal diversity may have been underestimated in mostly white British donors.

The repertoire was sequenced with immunoSEQ multiplex PCR; TCRdb's copy has only in-frame clones and lacks some. In the table there are over 110,000 clones, under 95% of which are singletons. The clonotype comes from an adult in good health. The V call is TRBV2, the J call TRBJ2-7; 8 positions match TRBD1. The sample in question was peripheral blood, obtained on day 0 of AZD1222 vaccination. CDR3: CASSFSTGANEQYF. The CDR3, as DNA: TGTGCCAGCAGTTTCTCGACAGGGGCTAACGAGCAGTACTTC.